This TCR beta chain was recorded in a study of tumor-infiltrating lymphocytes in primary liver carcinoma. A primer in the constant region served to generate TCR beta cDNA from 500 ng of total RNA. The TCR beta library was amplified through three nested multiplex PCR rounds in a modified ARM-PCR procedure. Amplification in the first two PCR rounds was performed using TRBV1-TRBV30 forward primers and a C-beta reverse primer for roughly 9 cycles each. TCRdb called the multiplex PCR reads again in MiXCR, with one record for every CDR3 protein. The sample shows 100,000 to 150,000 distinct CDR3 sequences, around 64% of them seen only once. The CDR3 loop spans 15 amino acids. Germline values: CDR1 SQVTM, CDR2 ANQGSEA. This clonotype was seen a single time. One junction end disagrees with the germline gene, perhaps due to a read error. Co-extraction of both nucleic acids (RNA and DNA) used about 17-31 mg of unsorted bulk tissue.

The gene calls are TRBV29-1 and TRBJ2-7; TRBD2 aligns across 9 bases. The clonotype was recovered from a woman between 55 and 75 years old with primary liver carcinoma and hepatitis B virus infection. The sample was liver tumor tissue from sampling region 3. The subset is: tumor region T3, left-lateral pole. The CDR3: CSVDDSGRPPYEQYF. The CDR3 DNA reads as TGTAGCGTTGACGACAGCGGGAGGCCGCCCTACGAGCAGTACTTC.